Given below is one T cell receptor (beta chain) in context. Antigen unknown. These data belong to a study of T cell responses to AZD1222 COVID-19 vaccine. Whole-study findings and limits: With dominance at 160-218 and 743-854, vaccine-associated CD4 TCRs spanned spike. The donor cohort was predominantly white British with a female majority, and clonal diversity may have been underestimated.

Produced via immunoSEQ multiplex PCR; TCRdb's table is partial and in-frame only. The sample lists about 120,000 clones; 87% were seen once. This CDR3 spans 14 amino acids. Germline-derived CDR1 and CDR2 are SGHTA and FQGNSA. V was clipped by 5 bases and J by 5 bases, with 13 bases between them. Pooling of second doses given at about 4 or about 12 weeks was done. The TCR originated in an adult who received the AZD1222 COVID-19 vaccine. The V and J genes are TRBV7-2 and TRBJ1-3; unclear D gene. Sequencing used peripheral blood, obtained 28 days after the second AZD1222 dose. As DNA, the CDR3 is TGTGCCAGCAGCCCCGCTAATACGCGAAACACCATATATTTT. Translating it yields CASSPANTRNTIYF.